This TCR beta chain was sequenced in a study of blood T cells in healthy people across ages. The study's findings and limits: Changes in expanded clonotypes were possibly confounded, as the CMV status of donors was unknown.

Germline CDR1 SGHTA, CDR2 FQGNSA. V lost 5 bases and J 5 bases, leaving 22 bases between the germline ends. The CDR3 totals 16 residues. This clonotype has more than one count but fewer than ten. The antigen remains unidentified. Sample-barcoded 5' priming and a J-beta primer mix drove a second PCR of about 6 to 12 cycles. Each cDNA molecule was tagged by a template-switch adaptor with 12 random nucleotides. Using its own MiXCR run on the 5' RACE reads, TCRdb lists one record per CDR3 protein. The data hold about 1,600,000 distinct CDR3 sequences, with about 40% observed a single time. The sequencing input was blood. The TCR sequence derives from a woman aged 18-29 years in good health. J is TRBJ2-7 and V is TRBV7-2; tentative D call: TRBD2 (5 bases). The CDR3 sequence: CASSPPRAGERNEQYF. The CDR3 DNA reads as TGTGCCAGCAGCCCCCCAAGGGCCGGGGAGCGGAACGAGCAGTACTTC.